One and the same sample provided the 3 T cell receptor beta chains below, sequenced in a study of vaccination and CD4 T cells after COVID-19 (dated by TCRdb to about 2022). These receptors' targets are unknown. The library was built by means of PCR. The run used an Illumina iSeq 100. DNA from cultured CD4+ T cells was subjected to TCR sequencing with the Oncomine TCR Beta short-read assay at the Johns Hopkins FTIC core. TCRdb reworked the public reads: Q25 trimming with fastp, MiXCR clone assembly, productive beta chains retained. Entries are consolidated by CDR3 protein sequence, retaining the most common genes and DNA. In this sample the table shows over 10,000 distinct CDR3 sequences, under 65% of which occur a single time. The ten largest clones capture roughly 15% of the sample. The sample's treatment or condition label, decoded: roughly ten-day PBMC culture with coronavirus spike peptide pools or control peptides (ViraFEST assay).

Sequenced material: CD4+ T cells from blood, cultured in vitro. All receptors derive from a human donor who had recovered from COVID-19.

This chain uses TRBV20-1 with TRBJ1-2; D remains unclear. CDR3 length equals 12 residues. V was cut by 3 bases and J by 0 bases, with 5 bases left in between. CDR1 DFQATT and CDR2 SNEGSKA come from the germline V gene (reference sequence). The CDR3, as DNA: TGCAGTGCTAGTGTGGCTAACTATGGCTACACCTTC. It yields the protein CSASVANYGYTF.

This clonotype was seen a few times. CDR3 amino acids: CASSPGGQDINEQFF. The CDR3 DNA is TGTGCCAGCAGCCCAGGGGGACAGGATATCAATGAGCAGTTCTTC. This sequence joins TRBV7-9 and TRBJ2-1; 8 nucleotides agree with TRBD1. CDR1 is SEHNR and CDR2 is FQNEAQ in the germline V gene (reference sequence). With 5 bases clipped from V and 6 bases from J, the junction kept 9 bases outside the gene matches. The CDR3 sequence is 15 residues long. The full variable domain, completed using reference TRBV7-9 and TRBJ2-1, is DTGVSQNPRHKITKRGQNVTFRCDPISEHNRLYWYRQTLGQGPEFLTYFQNEAQLEKSRLLSDRFSAERPKGSFSTLEIQRTEQGDSAMYLCASSPGGQDINEQFFGPGTRLTVL.

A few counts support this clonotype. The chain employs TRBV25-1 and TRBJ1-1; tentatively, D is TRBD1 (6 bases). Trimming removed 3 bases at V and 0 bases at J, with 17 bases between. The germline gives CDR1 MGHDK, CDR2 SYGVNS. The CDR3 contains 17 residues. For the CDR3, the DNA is TGTGCCAGCAGTGAGTCCAGGGGAACTCGCATGAACACTGAAGCTTTCTTT. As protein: CASSESRGTRMNTEAFF.